A selection of T cell receptor beta chains follows, all from one sample in a study of Graves' ophthalmopathy and Graves' hyperthyroidism. TCRdb independently ran MiXCR on the multiplex PCR reads; one entry per CDR3 protein. The repertoire consists of 360,000 or so distinct CDR3 sequences, with about 16% occurring once and the leading ten covering more than 1.5%. Sequencing input: peripheral blood. Receptor source: a young woman with Graves' ophthalmopathy. The CDR3 runs from the conserved cysteine through the conserved F or W. D genes are given only for firm matches. The size entry is marked missing in some rows and otherwise reads once, few, many or a size class.

TRBD1 many TRBJ2-5 TRBV3-1 CASSLGTGSRETQYF TGTGCCAGCAGCCTCGGGACAGGGAGTCGAGAGACCCAGTACTTC
NA NA TRBJ2-5 TRBV6-1 CASSPGGAFQETQYF TGTGCCAGCAGTCCCGGGGGAGCGTTCCAAGAGACCCAGTACTTC
NA NA TRBJ2-5 TRBV20-1 CSALNLLDPGKTQYF TGCAGTGCCCTGAACCTACTGGATCCTGGGAAGACCCAGTACTTC
TRBD1 many TRBJ2-7 TRBV6-5 CASSYSALVRDRGEQYF TGTGCCAGCAGTTACTCAGCGCTCGTCCGGGACAGGGGTGAGCAGTACTTC
TRBD1 NA TRBJ2-2 TRBV10-3 CAISEDRGVPGELFF TGTGCCATCAGTGAGGACAGGGGCGTCCCCGGGGAGCTGTTTTTT
NA NA TRBJ2-7 TRBV10-3 CATWDNYEQYF TGTGCCACCTGGGACAACTACGAGCAGTACTTC
NA NA TRBJ2-5 TRBV6-5 CASSYEGYYETQYF TGTGCCAGCAGTTACGAGGGGTATTATGAGACCCAGTACTTC
NA NA TRBJ1-5 TRBV11-1 CASSTSQHQPQHF TGTGCCAGCAGCACGAGTCAGCATCAGCCCCAGCATTTT
NA once TRBJ2-5 TRBV6-2/TRBV6-3 CATPSDQETQYF TGTGCCACCCCTAGCGACCAAGAGACCCAGTACTTC
NA many TRBJ1-1 TRBV7-3 CASSLGGGSTEAFF TGTGCCAGCAGCCTTGGGGGGGGGTCCACTGAAGCTTTCTTT
TRBD1 few TRBJ2-7 TRBV5-4 CASSLNAITTTLRDRVYEQYF TGTGCCAGCAGCTTGAATGCTATCACAACGACGCTCAGGGACAGGGTCTACGAGCAGTACTTC
NA NA TRBJ1-3 TRBV12-3/TRBV12-4 CASSLGAAGNTIYF TGTGCCAGCAGTTTAGGGGCAGCGGGAAACACCATATATTTT
NA many TRBJ1-2 TRBV2 CASSDRLSFRGYTF TGTGCCAGCAGTGACCGACTATCCTTCAGGGGCTACACCTTC
NA many TRBJ2-7 TRBV6-6 CASTPKPNRAREAYEQYF TGTGCCAGCACCCCGAAACCCAACAGGGCCCGTGAGGCCTACGAGCAGTACTTC
NA many TRBJ1-5 TRBV30 CAWNEASNQPQHF TGTGCCTGGAACGAAGCATCGAATCAGCCCCAGCATTTT
NA few TRBJ2-7 TRBV5-1 CASSSSGGRNYEQYF TGCGCCAGCAGCTCTTCAGGGGGGAGGAACTACGAGCAGTACTTC
TRBD2 few TRBJ2-4 TRBV12-3/TRBV12-4 CASTRTSGGLAKNIQYF TGTGCCAGCACGAGGACTAGCGGGGGCTTAGCCAAAAACATTCAGTACTTC
NA NA TRBJ2-7 TRBV19 CASKKGTAPYEQYF TGTGCCAGTAAGAAAGGGACGGCACCCTACGAGCAGTACTTC
TRBD1 NA TRBJ2-7 TRBV7-2 CASSLLGDSSYEQYF TGTGCCAGCAGCCTTCTAGGGGACAGCTCCTACGAGCAGTACTTC
NA NA TRBJ2-2 TRBV6-5 CASSYSGGIIGELFF TGTGCCAGCAGTTACTCTGGCGGGATTATCGGGGAGCTGTTTTTT
NA many TRBJ2-5 TRBV6-2/TRBV6-3 CARFSETQYF TGTGCCAGGTTTAGTGAGACCCAGTACTTC
TRBD2 many TRBJ2-2 TRBV28 CASRSGGAPNTGELFF TGTGCCAGCCGATCGGGGGGAGCCCCGAACACCGGGGAGCTGTTTTTT
NA few TRBJ1-2 TRBV6-1 CASSVRSSVYGYTF TGTGCCAGCAGTGTCCGCAGCAGCGTCTATGGCTACACCTTC
NA many TRBJ1-2 TRBV7-8 CASSEGLFYGYTF TGTGCCAGCAGCGAGGGACTGTTCTATGGCTACACCTTC
NA many TRBJ2-7 TRBV6-5 CASSYTSGEQYF TGTGCCAGCAGTTACACTAGTGGCGAGCAGTACTTC
NA NA TRBJ1-3 TRBV28 CASSLEEWGSLYSPGNTIYF TGTGCCAGCAGTTTGGAGGAATGGGGCAGCCTTTACTCCCCTGGAAACACCATATATTTT
TRBD1 many TRBJ2-5 TRBV19 CASSLGQGRQETQYF TGTGCCAGTAGTTTGGGACAGGGCCGCCAAGAGACCCAGTACTTC
NA many TRBJ2-1 TRBV5-1 CATSFGQSSYNEQFF TGCGCCACTTCCTTTGGACAGAGCTCCTACAATGAGCAGTTCTTC
NA many TRBJ1-1 TRBV4-2 CASSQVGTTEAFF TGTGCCAGCAGCCAAGTAGGAACCACTGAAGCTTTCTTT
NA many TRBJ2-6 TRBV7-8 CASSEGSGANVLTF TGTGCCAGCAGCGAGGGGTCTGGGGCCAACGTCCTGACTTTC
NA few TRBJ2-5 TRBV7-9 CASSLGWEGETQYF TGTGCCAGCAGCTTAGGGTGGGAAGGAGAGACCCAGTACTTC